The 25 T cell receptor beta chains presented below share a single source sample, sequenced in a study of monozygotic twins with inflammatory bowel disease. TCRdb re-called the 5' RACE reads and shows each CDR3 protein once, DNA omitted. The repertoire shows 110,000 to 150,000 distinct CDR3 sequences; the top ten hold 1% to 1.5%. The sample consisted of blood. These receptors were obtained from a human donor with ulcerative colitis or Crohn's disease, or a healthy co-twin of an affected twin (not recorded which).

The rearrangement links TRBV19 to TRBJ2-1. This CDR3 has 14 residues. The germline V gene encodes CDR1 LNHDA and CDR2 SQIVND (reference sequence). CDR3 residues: CASSPTISYNEQFF.

The CDR3 is CASSQGLYNEQFF. The gene calls are TRBV18 and TRBJ2-1. The CDR3 length is 13 residues. The germline CDR1 and CDR2 sequences are KGHSH and LQKENI.

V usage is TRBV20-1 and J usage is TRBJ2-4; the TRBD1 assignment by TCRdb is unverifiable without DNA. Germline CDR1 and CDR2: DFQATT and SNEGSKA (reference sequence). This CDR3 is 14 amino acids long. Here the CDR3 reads CSASFPGSKNIQYF.

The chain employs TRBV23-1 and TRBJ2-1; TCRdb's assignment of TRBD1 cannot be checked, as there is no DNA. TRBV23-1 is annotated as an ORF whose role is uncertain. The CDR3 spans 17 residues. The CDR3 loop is CAPAVVRASSTYNEQFF.

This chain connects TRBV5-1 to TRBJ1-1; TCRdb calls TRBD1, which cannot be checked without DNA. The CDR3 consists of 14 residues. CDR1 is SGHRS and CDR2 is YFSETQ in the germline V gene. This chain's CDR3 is CASSRGQGDTEAFF.

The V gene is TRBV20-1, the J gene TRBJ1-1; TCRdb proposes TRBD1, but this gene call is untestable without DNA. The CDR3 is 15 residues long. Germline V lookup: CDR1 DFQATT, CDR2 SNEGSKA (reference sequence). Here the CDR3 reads CSAPKGGLMNTEAFF.

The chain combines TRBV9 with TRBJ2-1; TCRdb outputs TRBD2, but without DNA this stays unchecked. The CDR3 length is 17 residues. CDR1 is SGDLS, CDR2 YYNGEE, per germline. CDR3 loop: CASSVTSGLGVLGEQFF. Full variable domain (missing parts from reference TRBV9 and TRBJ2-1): DSGVTQTPKHLITATGQRVTLRCSPRSGDLSVYWYQQSLDQGLQFLIQYYNGEERAKGNILERFSAQQFPDLHSELNLSSLELGDSALYFCASSVTSGLGVLGEQFFGPGTRLTVL.

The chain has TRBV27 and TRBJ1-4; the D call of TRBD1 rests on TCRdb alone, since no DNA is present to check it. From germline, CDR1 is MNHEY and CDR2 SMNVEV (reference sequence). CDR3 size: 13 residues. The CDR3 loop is CASVGGGYEKLFF.

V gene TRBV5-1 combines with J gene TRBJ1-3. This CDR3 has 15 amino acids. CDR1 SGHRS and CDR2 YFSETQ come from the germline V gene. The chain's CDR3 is CASSLESSGGNTIYF.

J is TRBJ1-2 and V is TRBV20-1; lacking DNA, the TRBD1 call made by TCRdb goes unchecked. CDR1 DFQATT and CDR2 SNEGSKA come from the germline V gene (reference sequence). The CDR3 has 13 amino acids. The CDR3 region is CSARNRRNYGYTF.

CDR3 loop: CASSTHPGTANTEAFF. This chain links TRBV11-2 with TRBJ1-1; TCRdb reports TRBD1, a call that lacks DNA to check it against. The CDR3 is made up of 16 amino acids. Germline loops: CDR1 SGHAT, CDR2 FQNNGV.

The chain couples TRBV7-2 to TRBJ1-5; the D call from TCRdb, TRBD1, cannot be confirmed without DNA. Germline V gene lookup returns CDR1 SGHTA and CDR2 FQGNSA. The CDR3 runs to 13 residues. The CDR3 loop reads CASSLKGVQPQHF.

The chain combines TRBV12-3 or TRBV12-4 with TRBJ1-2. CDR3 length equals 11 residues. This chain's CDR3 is CASSLSGRDTF.

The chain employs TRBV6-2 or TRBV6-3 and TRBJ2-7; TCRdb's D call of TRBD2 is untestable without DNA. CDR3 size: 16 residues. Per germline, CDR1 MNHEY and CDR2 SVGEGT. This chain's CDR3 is CASSRSMTSGPYEQYF.

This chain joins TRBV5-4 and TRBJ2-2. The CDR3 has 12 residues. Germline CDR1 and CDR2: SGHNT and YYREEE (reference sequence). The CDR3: CASGQPKEELFF.

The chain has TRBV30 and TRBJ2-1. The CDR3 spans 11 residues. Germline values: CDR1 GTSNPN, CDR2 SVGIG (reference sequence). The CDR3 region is CAWSVPNEQFF. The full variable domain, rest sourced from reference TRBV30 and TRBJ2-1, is SQTIHQWPATLVQPVGSPLSLECTVEGTSNPNLYWYRQAAGRGLQLLFYSVGIGQISSEVPQNLSASRPQDRQFILSSKKLLLSDSGFYLCAWSVPNEQFFGPGTRLTVL.

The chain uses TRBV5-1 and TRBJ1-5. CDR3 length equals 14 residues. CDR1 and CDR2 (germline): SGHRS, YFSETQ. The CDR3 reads CASRPGYSNQPQHF.

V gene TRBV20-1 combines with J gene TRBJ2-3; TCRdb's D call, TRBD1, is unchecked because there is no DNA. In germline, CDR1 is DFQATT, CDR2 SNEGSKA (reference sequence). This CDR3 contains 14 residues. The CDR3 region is CSAPRGRDTDTQYF.

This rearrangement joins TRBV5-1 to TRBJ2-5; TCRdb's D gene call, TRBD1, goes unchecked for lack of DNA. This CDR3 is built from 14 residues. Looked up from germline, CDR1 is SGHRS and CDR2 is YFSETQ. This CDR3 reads CASSLLGQGETQYF.

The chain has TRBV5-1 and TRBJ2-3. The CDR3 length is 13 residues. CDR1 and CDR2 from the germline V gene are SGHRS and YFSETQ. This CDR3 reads CASKVDRTDTQYF.

The CDR3 sequence is CATSDFGAKGEETQYF. V and J are TRBV24-1 and TRBJ2-5; TCRdb picks TRBD1, but there is no DNA to check that call. CDR3 size: 16 residues. Germline loops: CDR1 KGHDR, CDR2 SFDVKD.

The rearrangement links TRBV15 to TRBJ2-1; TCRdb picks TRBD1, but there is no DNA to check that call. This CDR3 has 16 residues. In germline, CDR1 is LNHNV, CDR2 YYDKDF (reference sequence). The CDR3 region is CATSGGDIRGYNEQFF.

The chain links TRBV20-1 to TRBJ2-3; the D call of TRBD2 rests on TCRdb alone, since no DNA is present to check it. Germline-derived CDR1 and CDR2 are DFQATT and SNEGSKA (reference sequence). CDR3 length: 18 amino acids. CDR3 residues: CSASPYSESGMNTDTQYF.

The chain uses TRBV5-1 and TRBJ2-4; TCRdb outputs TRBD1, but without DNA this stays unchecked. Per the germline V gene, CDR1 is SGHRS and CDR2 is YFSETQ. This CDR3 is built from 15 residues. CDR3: CASSEAPRGGDIQYF.

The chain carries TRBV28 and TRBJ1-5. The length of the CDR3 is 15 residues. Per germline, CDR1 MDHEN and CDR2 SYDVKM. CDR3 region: CASSGVAGSNQPQHF.